The rows below give T cell receptor beta chains drawn from one sample of a study of metastatic and nonmetastatic thyroid tumors. Via MiXCR, TCRdb re-called the PCR reads. The sample has 2,500 to 3,500 clones; 26% are singletons. Input material: tumor tissue. The receptor source for this set is a female donor with papillary thyroid cancer or a benign thyroid nodule (not recorded which). Some clones in this sample may be carry-over from other donors' samples. CDR3s include the opening cysteine and the closing phenylalanine or tryptophan. The D gene is left open where the match is weak. The size field is filled for only some rows; it gives once, few, many or a size class.

d_call: NA
v_call: TRBV29-1
clone_size: medium-sized
j_call: TRBJ2-1
cdr3_nt: TGCAGCGTTGAAGGGACTGACTACAATGAGCAGTTCTTC
cdr3_aa: CSVEGTDYNEQFF

d_call: NA
v_call: TRBV29-1
clone_size: medium-sized
j_call: TRBJ1-1
cdr3_nt: TGCAGCGTTGAACAGGTCACTGAAGCTTTCTTT
cdr3_aa: CSVEQVTEAFF

d_call: TRBD2
v_call: TRBV14
clone_size: once
j_call: TRBJ2-3
cdr3_nt: TGTGCCAGCAGCCAAGCGACTAGCGGAGGGGCAGATACGCAGTATTTT
cdr3_aa: CASSQATSGGADTQYF

d_call: NA
v_call: TRBV6-5
clone_size: few
j_call: TRBJ2-3
cdr3_nt: TGTGCCAGCAGCCCTCCGGGTCCAGGGGCTAGCACAGATACGCAGTATTTT
cdr3_aa: CASSPPGPGASTDTQYF

d_call: TRBD1
v_call: TRBV12-3/TRBV12-4
clone_size: NA
j_call: TRBJ1-3
cdr3_nt: TGTGCCAGCAGTTTATCAAGGACAGGCTCTGGAAACACCATATATTTT
cdr3_aa: CASSLSRTGSGNTIYF

d_call: TRBD1
v_call: TRBV7-9
clone_size: few
j_call: TRBJ1-1
cdr3_nt: TGTGCCAGCTCTACGACAGGGATTGAAGCTTTCTTT
cdr3_aa: CASSTTGIEAFF

d_call: NA
v_call: TRBV2
clone_size: medium-sized
j_call: TRBJ2-7
cdr3_nt: TGTGCCAGCAGTGAACCGATGAACTACGAGCAGTACTTC
cdr3_aa: CASSEPMNYEQYF

d_call: TRBD1
v_call: TRBV20-1
clone_size: NA
j_call: TRBJ1-3
cdr3_nt: TGCAGTGCCACGACAGGGGGCCTGGCTGGAAACACCATATATTTT
cdr3_aa: CSATTGGLAGNTIYF

d_call: NA
v_call: TRBV6-1
clone_size: few
j_call: TRBJ2-3
cdr3_nt: TGTGCCAGCAGTGGCCAGTCTTCTAGCACAGATACGCAGTATTTT
cdr3_aa: CASSGQSSSTDTQYF

d_call: NA
v_call: TRBV6-5
clone_size: NA
j_call: TRBJ2-1
cdr3_nt: TGTGCCAGCAGCCGCGGGGACGGGATAGGAAATGAGCAGTTCTTC
cdr3_aa: CASSRGDGIGNEQFF

d_call: NA
v_call: TRBV27
clone_size: NA
j_call: TRBJ2-2
cdr3_nt: TGTGCCAGCAGCGGCTACACCGGGGAGCTGTTTTTT
cdr3_aa: CASSGYTGELFF

d_call: NA
v_call: TRBV6-1
clone_size: NA
j_call: TRBJ1-1
cdr3_nt: TGTGCCAGCAGGTCAGGGGTTTGGGACACTGAAGCTTTCTTT
cdr3_aa: CASRSGVWDTEAFF

d_call: TRBD1
v_call: TRBV5-1
clone_size: NA
j_call: TRBJ2-7
cdr3_nt: TGCGCCAGCAGCTGGGATCCGGGACAGGGAGCTTACGAGCAGTACTTC
cdr3_aa: CASSWDPGQGAYEQYF

d_call: TRBD1
v_call: TRBV28
clone_size: large
j_call: TRBJ2-7
cdr3_nt: TGTGCCAGCAGTTTCATGCGACAGGGCCCCTACGAGCAGTACTTC
cdr3_aa: CASSFMRQGPYEQYF

d_call: TRBD1
v_call: TRBV6-7
clone_size: few
j_call: TRBJ1-2
cdr3_nt: TGTGCCAGCAGTTACTCGGACAGGAACCTCCGGGGCTACACCTTC
cdr3_aa: CASSYSDRNLRGYTF

d_call: NA
v_call: TRBV24-1
clone_size: NA
j_call: TRBJ1-2
cdr3_nt: TGTGCCACCAGTGATGAAAGGGCAAACTATGGCTACACCTTC
cdr3_aa: CATSDERANYGYTF

d_call: TRBD2
v_call: TRBV2
clone_size: NA
j_call: TRBJ2-1
cdr3_nt: TGTGCCAGCAGTGAAGACGAACTAGCGGCCTCCTACAATGAGCAGTTCTTC
cdr3_aa: CASSEDELAASYNEQFF

d_call: TRBD1
v_call: TRBV7-9
clone_size: large
j_call: TRBJ2-2
cdr3_nt: TGTGCCAGCAGCCCCCAGACAGGGTCCACCGGGGAGCTGTTTTTT
cdr3_aa: CASSPQTGSTGELFF

d_call: NA
v_call: TRBV5-1
clone_size: NA
j_call: TRBJ1-2
cdr3_nt: TGCGCCAGCAGCGAGGGAGCCGACTATGGCTACACCTTC
cdr3_aa: CASSEGADYGYTF

d_call: NA
v_call: TRBV6-2/TRBV6-3
clone_size: NA
j_call: TRBJ2-7
cdr3_nt: TGTGCCAGCAGTTACTTGGAGGGGAGCTCCTACGAGCAGTACTTC
cdr3_aa: CASSYLEGSSYEQYF

d_call: NA
v_call: TRBV20-1
clone_size: few
j_call: TRBJ2-5
cdr3_nt: TGCAGTGCCTTAGACTATAGACTAGACAAGGAGACCCAGTACTTC
cdr3_aa: CSALDYRLDKETQYF

d_call: NA
v_call: TRBV30
clone_size: NA
j_call: TRBJ2-2
cdr3_nt: TGTGCCTCCACCCGGGACGGAGGGACCGGGGAGCTGTTTTTT
cdr3_aa: CASTRDGGTGELFF

d_call: TRBD1
v_call: TRBV12-3/TRBV12-4
clone_size: NA
j_call: TRBJ1-2
cdr3_nt: TGTGCCAGCAAATTAGGGGGCAGCTATGGCTACACCTTC
cdr3_aa: CASKLGGSYGYTF

d_call: TRBD2
v_call: TRBV6-2/TRBV6-3
clone_size: few
j_call: TRBJ2-7
cdr3_nt: TGTTCCAGCAGTTACCGGGCGGGAGGCGGCAACGAGCAGTACTTC
cdr3_aa: CSSSYRAGGGNEQYF

d_call: TRBD2
v_call: TRBV7-6
clone_size: medium-sized
j_call: TRBJ2-2
cdr3_nt: TGTGCCAGCAGCTTAGGGACTAGCGTTACCGGGGAGCTGTTTTTT
cdr3_aa: CASSLGTSVTGELFF

d_call: NA
v_call: TRBV2
clone_size: few
j_call: TRBJ2-7
cdr3_nt: TGTGCCAGTTCCCAGGGGTGGCCCTACGAGCAGTACTTC
cdr3_aa: CASSQGWPYEQYF

d_call: NA
v_call: TRBV7-9
clone_size: medium-sized
j_call: TRBJ1-3
cdr3_nt: TGTGCCAGCAGCTTTGACCAGGGAAACACCATATATTTT
cdr3_aa: CASSFDQGNTIYF

d_call: NA
v_call: TRBV12-3/TRBV12-4
clone_size: NA
j_call: TRBJ2-7
cdr3_nt: TGTGCCAGCAGTTCGAGGGGGGGTGGGGTGAAACGGGAGCAGTACTTC
cdr3_aa: CASSSRGGGVKREQYF

d_call: NA
v_call: TRBV5-8
clone_size: medium-sized
j_call: TRBJ2-3
cdr3_nt: TGTGCCAGCAGCTTCCGGGGGCTCGCAGATACGCAGTATTTT
cdr3_aa: CASSFRGLADTQYF

d_call: TRBD2
v_call: TRBV27
clone_size: few
j_call: TRBJ2-2
cdr3_nt: TGTGCCAGCAGTTCTAGCGGGCGCCTCACCGGGGAGCTGTTTTTT
cdr3_aa: CASSSSGRLTGELFF

d_call: TRBD1
v_call: TRBV5-1
clone_size: NA
j_call: TRBJ1-2
cdr3_nt: TGCGCCAGCAGCGCCGGGACAGGGTATGGCTACACCTTC
cdr3_aa: CASSAGTGYGYTF

d_call: NA
v_call: TRBV30
clone_size: medium-sized
j_call: TRBJ1-1
cdr3_nt: TGTGCCTGGGAACTGAACACTGAAGCTTTCTTT
cdr3_aa: CAWELNTEAFF

d_call: TRBD2
v_call: TRBV7-8
clone_size: medium-sized
j_call: TRBJ2-1
cdr3_nt: TGTGCCAGCAGCCCTCAACGGGGGGGCGGAATCAATGAGCAGTTCTTC
cdr3_aa: CASSPQRGGGINEQFF

d_call: NA
v_call: TRBV30
clone_size: medium-sized
j_call: TRBJ1-1
cdr3_nt: TGTGCCTGGAGCCAAGGCATCATGAACACTGAAGCTTTCTTT
cdr3_aa: CAWSQGIMNTEAFF

d_call: NA
v_call: TRBV10-1
clone_size: NA
j_call: TRBJ2-2
cdr3_nt: TGCGCCAGCAGAGAGGGTCCAGGACTCGGGGAGCTGTTTTTT
cdr3_aa: CASREGPGLGELFF

d_call: NA
v_call: TRBV6-2/TRBV6-3
clone_size: medium-sized
j_call: TRBJ2-7
cdr3_nt: TGTGCCAGCAGTTACTTTGGGTGGAAGGACGAGCAGTACTTC
cdr3_aa: CASSYFGWKDEQYF

d_call: TRBD2
v_call: TRBV7-2
clone_size: NA
j_call: TRBJ2-7
cdr3_nt: TGTGCCAGCAGCTTAGATGCGGGAGGGTACGAGCAGTACTTC
cdr3_aa: CASSLDAGGYEQYF

d_call: NA
v_call: TRBV25-1
clone_size: medium-sized
j_call: TRBJ2-3
cdr3_nt: TGTGCCAGCAGTGCACTAGGGGGATCTAATCCGCAGTATTTT
cdr3_aa: CASSALGGSNPQYF

d_call: NA
v_call: TRBV6-5
clone_size: NA
j_call: TRBJ2-3
cdr3_nt: TGTGCCAGCAGTTACGGGGGGCTGGAGGATACGCAGTATTTT
cdr3_aa: CASSYGGLEDTQYF

d_call: NA
v_call: TRBV6-1
clone_size: NA
j_call: TRBJ2-6
cdr3_nt: TGTGCCAGCGGGCGAGACTCTGGGGCCAACGTCCTGACTTTC
cdr3_aa: CASGRDSGANVLTF

d_call: NA
v_call: TRBV6-2/TRBV6-3
clone_size: NA
j_call: TRBJ1-2
cdr3_nt: TGTGCCAGCAGTTACGTCGGACAGACTAACTATGGCTACACCTTC
cdr3_aa: CASSYVGQTNYGYTF

d_call: TRBD1
v_call: TRBV30
clone_size: NA
j_call: TRBJ1-4
cdr3_nt: TGTGCCTGGAGGGGGACAGGCGGAGAAAAACTGTTTTTT
cdr3_aa: CAWRGTGGEKLFF

d_call: NA
v_call: TRBV28
clone_size: few
j_call: TRBJ1-5
cdr3_nt: TGTGCCAGCAGTTTAAGATGGGGAAGAAGGCACAATCAGCCCCAGCATTTT
cdr3_aa: CASSLRWGRRHNQPQHF

d_call: NA
v_call: TRBV7-2
clone_size: NA
j_call: TRBJ1-2
cdr3_nt: TGTGCCAGCAGCTTAGCCGGGGCGGACTATGGCTACACCTTC
cdr3_aa: CASSLAGADYGYTF

d_call: NA
v_call: TRBV30
clone_size: medium-sized
j_call: TRBJ2-2
cdr3_nt: TGTGCCTGGAGTGAAGGGATGGGCACCGGGGAGCTGTTTTTT
cdr3_aa: CAWSEGMGTGELFF

d_call: TRBD2
v_call: TRBV5-1
clone_size: NA
j_call: TRBJ2-2
cdr3_nt: TGCGCCAGCAGCCAAAGAACGGGACTAGGAGTCGGGGAGCTGTTTTTT
cdr3_aa: CASSQRTGLGVGELFF

d_call: NA
v_call: TRBV3-1
clone_size: NA
j_call: TRBJ2-7
cdr3_nt: TGTGCCAGCAGCCAAGTGGCGGGGGCTCTCTACGAGCAGTACTTC
cdr3_aa: CASSQVAGALYEQYF

d_call: TRBD2
v_call: TRBV3-1
clone_size: medium-sized
j_call: TRBJ2-1
cdr3_nt: TGTGCCAGCAACACAGCGGGGGGTTTCTACAATGAGCAGTTCTTC
cdr3_aa: CASNTAGGFYNEQFF

d_call: NA
v_call: TRBV6-1
clone_size: few
j_call: TRBJ2-5
cdr3_nt: TGTGCCAGCAGTGAACCCTACAGATCTCAAGAGACCCAGTACTTC
cdr3_aa: CASSEPYRSQETQYF

d_call: NA
v_call: TRBV20-1
clone_size: large
j_call: TRBJ1-2
cdr3_nt: TGCAGTGCTAGACTTCCTGATGGCTACACCTTC
cdr3_aa: CSARLPDGYTF

d_call: NA
v_call: TRBV6-1
clone_size: large
j_call: TRBJ2-7
cdr3_nt: TGTGCCAGCAGTTGGACAGTTAGCGAGGGCGAGCAGTACTTC
cdr3_aa: CASSWTVSEGEQYF

d_call: TRBD2
v_call: TRBV7-9
clone_size: medium-sized
j_call: TRBJ2-5
cdr3_nt: TGTGCCAGCAGCTTAGAGCGGGATGGTGAGGAGACCCAGTACTTC
cdr3_aa: CASSLERDGEETQYF

d_call: NA
v_call: TRBV20-1
clone_size: NA
j_call: TRBJ2-1
cdr3_nt: TGCAGTGCTAGACCTCGTACTGGAGTATACAATGAGCAGTTCTTC
cdr3_aa: CSARPRTGVYNEQFF

d_call: NA
v_call: TRBV6-6
clone_size: medium-sized
j_call: TRBJ1-4
cdr3_nt: TGTGCCAGCAGTTACTCATTAAGAGGAGGGACCACGGAAAAACTGTTTTTT
cdr3_aa: CASSYSLRGGTTEKLFF

d_call: TRBD1
v_call: TRBV28
clone_size: NA
j_call: TRBJ1-1
cdr3_nt: TGTGCCAGCAGTTCAACCGGGACAGGGACCACTGAAGCTTTCTTT
cdr3_aa: CASSSTGTGTTEAFF